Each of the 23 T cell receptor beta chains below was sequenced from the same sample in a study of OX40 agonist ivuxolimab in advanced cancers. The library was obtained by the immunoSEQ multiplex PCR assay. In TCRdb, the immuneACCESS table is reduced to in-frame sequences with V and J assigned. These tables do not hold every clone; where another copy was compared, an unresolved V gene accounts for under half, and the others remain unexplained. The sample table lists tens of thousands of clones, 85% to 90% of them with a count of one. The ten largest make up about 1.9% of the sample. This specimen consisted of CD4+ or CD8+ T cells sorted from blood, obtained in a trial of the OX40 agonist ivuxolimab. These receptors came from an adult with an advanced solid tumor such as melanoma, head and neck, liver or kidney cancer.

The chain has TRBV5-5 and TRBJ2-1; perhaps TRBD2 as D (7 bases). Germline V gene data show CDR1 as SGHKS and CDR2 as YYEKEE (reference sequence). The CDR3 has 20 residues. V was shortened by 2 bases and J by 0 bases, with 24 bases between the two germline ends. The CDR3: CASSFSFVRGRDNSYNEQFF. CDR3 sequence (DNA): TGTGCCAGCAGCTTTTCATTCGTTAGGGGGAGGGATAACTCCTACAATGAGCAGTTCTTC.

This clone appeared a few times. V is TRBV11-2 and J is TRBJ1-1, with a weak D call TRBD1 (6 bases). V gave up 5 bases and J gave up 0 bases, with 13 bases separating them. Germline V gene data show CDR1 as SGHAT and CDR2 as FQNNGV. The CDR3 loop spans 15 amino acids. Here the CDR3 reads CASSATGQMNTEAFF. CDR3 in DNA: TGTGCCAGCAGCGCAACGGGACAAATGAACACTGAAGCTTTCTTT.

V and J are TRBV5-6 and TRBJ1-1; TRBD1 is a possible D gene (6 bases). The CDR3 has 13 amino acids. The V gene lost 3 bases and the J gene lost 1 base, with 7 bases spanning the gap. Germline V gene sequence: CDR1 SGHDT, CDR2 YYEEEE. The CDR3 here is CASSWTENTEAFF. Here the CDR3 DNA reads TGTGCCAGCAGCTGGACAGAGAACACTGAAGCTTTCTTT.

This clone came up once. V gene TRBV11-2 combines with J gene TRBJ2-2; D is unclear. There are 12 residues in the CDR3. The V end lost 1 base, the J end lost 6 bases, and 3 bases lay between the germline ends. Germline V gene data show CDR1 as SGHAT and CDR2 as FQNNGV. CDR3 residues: CASSLVAGELFF. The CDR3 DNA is TGTGCCAGCAGCTTAGTAGCCGGGGAGCTGTTTTTT.

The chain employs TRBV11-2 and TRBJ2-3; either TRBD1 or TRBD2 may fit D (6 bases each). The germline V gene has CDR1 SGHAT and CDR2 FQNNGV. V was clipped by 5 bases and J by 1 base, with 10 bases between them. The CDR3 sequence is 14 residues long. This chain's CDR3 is CASSRGAGTDTQYF. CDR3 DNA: TGTGCCAGCAGCAGGGGGGCAGGCACAGATACGCAGTATTTT.

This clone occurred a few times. The CDR3 DNA reads TGTGCCAGCAGCCAAACAGGGATGGTGGCTTTCTTT. It is translated as CASSQTGMVAFF. This chain uses TRBV14 with TRBJ1-1, with D possibly TRBD1 on 6 matching bases. From germline, CDR1 is SGHDN and CDR2 FVKESK. Trimming took off 2 bases at V and 11 bases at J, with 12 bases between the two ends. The CDR3 has 12 amino acids.

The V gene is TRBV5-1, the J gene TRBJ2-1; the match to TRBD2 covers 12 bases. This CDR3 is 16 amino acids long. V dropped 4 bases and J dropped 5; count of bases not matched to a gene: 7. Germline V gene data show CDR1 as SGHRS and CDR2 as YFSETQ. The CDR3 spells CASSTRLAGGDNEQFF. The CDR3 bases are TGCGCCAGCAGCACACGCCTAGCGGGAGGGGACAATGAGCAGTTCTTC.

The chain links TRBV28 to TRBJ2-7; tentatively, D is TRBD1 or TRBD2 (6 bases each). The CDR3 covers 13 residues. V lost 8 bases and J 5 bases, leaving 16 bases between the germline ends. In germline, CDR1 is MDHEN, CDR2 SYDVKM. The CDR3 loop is CASGGTPTNEQYF. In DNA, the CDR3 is TGTGCCAGCGGCGGGACACCGACCAACGAGCAGTACTTC.

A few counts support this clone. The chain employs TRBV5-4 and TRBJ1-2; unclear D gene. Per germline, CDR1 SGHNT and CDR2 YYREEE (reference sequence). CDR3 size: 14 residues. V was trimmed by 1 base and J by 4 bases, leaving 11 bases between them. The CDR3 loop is CASSLKHGPYGYTF. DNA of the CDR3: TGTGCCAGCAGCTTGAAGCACGGACCCTATGGCTACACCTTC.

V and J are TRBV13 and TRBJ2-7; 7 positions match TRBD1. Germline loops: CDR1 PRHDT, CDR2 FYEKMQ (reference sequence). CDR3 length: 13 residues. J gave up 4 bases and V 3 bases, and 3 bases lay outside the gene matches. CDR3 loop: CASSFGTEYEQYF. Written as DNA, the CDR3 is TGTGCCAGCAGCTTCGGGACAGAATACGAGCAGTACTTC.

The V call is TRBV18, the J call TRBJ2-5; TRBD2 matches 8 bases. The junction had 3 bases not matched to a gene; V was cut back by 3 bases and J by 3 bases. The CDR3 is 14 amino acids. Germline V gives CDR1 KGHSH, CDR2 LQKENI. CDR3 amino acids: CASSPPGLEETQYF. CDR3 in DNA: TGTGCCAGCTCACCGCCGGGACTAGAAGAGACCCAGTACTTC.

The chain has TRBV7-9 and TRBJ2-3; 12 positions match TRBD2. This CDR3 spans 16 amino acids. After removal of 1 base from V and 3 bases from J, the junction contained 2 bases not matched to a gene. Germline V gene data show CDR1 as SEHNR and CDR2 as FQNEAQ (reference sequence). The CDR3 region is CASSLGLAGATDTQYF. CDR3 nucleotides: TGTGCCAGCAGCTTAGGACTAGCGGGAGCGACAGATACGCAGTATTTT.

CDR3 coding DNA: TGTGCCAGCATCGCGGGATTGGACCCCCCCCTCCACGAGCAGTACTTC. It codes for CASIAGLDPPLHEQYF. The chain joins TRBV14 to TRBJ2-7; TRBD2 might be the D (6 bases). The germline CDR1 and CDR2 sequences are SGHDN and FVKESK. This CDR3 has 16 residues. Trimming removed 7 bases from V and 5 bases from J, with 24 bases in between.

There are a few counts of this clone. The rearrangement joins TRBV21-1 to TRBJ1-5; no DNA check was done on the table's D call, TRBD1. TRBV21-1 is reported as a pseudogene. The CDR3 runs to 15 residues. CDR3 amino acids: CASNRLGTGDQPQHF. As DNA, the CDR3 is TGTGCCAGCAACAGATTAGGGACAGGGGATCAGCCCCAGCATTTT.

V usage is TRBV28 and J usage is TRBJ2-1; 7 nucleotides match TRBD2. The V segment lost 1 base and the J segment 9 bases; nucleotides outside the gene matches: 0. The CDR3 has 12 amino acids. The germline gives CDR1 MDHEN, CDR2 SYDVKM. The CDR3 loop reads CASSLSGGEQFF. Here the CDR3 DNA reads TGTGCCAGCAGTTTATCGGGAGGTGAGCAGTTCTTC. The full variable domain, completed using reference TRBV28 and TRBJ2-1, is DVKVTQSSRYLVKRTGEKVFLECVQDMDHENMFWYRQDPGLGLRLIYFSYDVKMKEKGDIPEGYSVSREKKERFSLILESASTNQTSMYLCASSLSGGEQFFGPGTRLTVL.

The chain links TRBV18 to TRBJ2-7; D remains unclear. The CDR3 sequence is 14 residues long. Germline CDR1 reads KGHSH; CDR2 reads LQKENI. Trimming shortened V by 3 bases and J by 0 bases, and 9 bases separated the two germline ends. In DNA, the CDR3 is TGTGCCAGCTCACCCGGCTTCATCTCCTACGAGCAGTACTTC. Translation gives CASSPGFISYEQYF.

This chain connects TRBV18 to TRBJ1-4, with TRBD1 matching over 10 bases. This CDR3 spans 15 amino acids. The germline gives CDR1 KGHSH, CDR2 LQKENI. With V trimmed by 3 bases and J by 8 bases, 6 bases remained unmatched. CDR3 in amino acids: CASSPMGQGNEKLFF. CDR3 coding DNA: TGTGCCAGCTCACCGATGGGACAGGGGAACGAAAAACTGTTTTTT.

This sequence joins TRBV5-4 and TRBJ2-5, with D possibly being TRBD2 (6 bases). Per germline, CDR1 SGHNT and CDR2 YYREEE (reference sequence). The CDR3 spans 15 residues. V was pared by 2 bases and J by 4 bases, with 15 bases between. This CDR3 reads CASSFEGSGVETQYF. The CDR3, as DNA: TGTGCCAGCAGCTTCGAGGGGTCGGGAGTAGAGACCCAGTACTTC. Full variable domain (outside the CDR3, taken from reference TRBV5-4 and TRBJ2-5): ETGVTQSPTHLIKTRGQQVTLRCSSQSGHNTVSWYQQALGQGPQFIFQYYREEENGRGNFPPRFSGLQFPNYSSELNVNALELDDSALYLCASSFEGSGVETQYFGPGTRLLVL.

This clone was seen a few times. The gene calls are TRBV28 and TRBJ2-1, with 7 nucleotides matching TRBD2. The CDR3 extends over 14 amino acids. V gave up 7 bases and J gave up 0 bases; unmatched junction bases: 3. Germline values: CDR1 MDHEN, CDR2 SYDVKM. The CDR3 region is CASTPGGSYNEQFF. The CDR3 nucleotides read TGTGCCAGCACCCCGGGGGGCTCCTACAATGAGCAGTTCTTC.

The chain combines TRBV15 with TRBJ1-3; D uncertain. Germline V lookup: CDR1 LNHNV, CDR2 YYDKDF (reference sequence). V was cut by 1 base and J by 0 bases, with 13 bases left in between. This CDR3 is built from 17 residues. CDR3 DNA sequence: TGTGCCACCAGCAGAGGGCAGAGTGCCTTCTCTGGAAACACCATATATTTT. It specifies CATSRGQSAFSGNTIYF.

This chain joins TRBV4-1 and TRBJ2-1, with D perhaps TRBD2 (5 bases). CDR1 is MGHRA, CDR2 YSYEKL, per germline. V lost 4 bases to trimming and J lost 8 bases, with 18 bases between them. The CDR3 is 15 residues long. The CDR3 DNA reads TGCGCCAGCAGCCTACAACTGTCGGGAAACTATGAGCAGTTCTTC. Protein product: CASSLQLSGNYEQFF.

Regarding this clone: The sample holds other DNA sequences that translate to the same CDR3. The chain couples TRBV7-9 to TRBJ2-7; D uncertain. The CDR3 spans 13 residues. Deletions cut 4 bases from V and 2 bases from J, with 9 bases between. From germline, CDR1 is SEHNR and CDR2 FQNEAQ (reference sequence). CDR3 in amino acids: CASSSQAPYEQYF. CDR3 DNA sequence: TGTGCCAGCAGCTCCCAAGCTCCCTACGAGCAGTACTTC.

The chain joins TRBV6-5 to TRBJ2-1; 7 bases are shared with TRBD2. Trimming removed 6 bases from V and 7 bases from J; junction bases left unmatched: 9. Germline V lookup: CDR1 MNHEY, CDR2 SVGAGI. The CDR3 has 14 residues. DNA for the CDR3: TGTGCCAGCAGACGCCCGGGACTATCAAATGAGCAGTTCTTC. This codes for CASRRPGLSNEQFF.